This T cell receptor beta chain was captured by sequencing in a study of identical twins. Study outcomes and limitations: Abundant cord blood beta clonotypes carried fewer insertions; memory repertoires showed none.

A single record per CDR3 protein comes from TCRdb applying MiXCR to the 5' RACE reads. The sample lists about 450,000 distinct CDR3 sequences, about 18% occurring once. This clonotype has ten or more counts. Its antigen is unknown. Trimming shortened V by 2 bases and J by 1 base, and 12 bases separated the two germline ends. The CDR3 sequence is 15 residues long. The germline gives CDR1 LNHDA, CDR2 SQIVND (reference sequence). The J gene is TRBJ2-7, the V gene TRBV19; tentatively, D is TRBD2 (5 bases). The receptor was isolated from a man in his forties or fifties in good health. The source material was naive T cells sorted from blood. CDR3 amino acids: CASSIMSGESYEQYF. The CDR3 coding sequence is TGTGCCAGTAGTATAATGAGTGGGGAGTCCTACGAGCAGTACTTC.